Following are 9 T cell receptor beta chains from one sample sequenced in a study of T cell responses to AZD1222 COVID-19 vaccine. Some clones are missing from TCRdb's copy, which holds only in-frame ones; the method was immunoSEQ multiplex PCR. The sample consists of around 160,000 clones, 75% to 85% of them appearing once. The material sequenced was peripheral blood, taken on day 0 of MenACWY control vaccination. The receptors derive from an adult in good health.

This sequence joins TRBV19 and TRBJ2-5; 14 nucleotides line up with TRBD2. Trimming at V came to 5 bases and at J to 4 bases, leaving 6 bases not matched to a gene. Germline-derived CDR1 and CDR2 are LNHDA and SQIVND (reference sequence). The CDR3 is 16 residues long. As DNA, the CDR3 is TGTGCCAGTAGTGCCAAGACTAGCGGGGGGGCAGAGACCCAGTACTTC. Amino acid sequence: CASSAKTSGGAETQYF. Looking up the rest from reference TRBV19 and TRBJ2-5 gives the full variable domain: DGGITQSPKYLFRKEGQNVTLSCEQNLNHDAMYWYRQDPGQGLRLIYYSQIVNDFQKGDIAEGYSVSREKKESFPLTVTSAQKNPTAFYLCASSAKTSGGAETQYFGPGTRLLVL.

This sequence joins TRBV5-5 and TRBJ1-1; tentative D call: TRBD1 (5 bases). The CDR3 sequence is 13 residues long. V lost 4 bases to trimming and J lost 5 bases, with 12 bases between them. Looked up from germline, CDR1 is SGHKS and CDR2 is YYEKEE (reference sequence). The CDR3 loop reads CASSHGGRTEAFF. DNA for the CDR3: TGTGCCAGCAGCCACGGGGGTAGGACTGAAGCTTTCTTT. The variable domain in full, with the rest retrieved from reference TRBV5-5 and TRBJ1-1, is DAGVTQSPTHLIKTRGQQVTLRCSPISGHKSVSWYQQVLGQGPQFIFQYYEKEERGRGNFPDRFSARQFPNYSSELNVNALLLGDSALYLCASSHGGRTEAFFGQGTRLTVV.

The chain uses TRBV20-1 and TRBJ1-2, with D possibly being TRBD1 (6 bases). The V end lost 8 bases, the J end lost 14 bases, and 15 bases lay between the germline ends. This CDR3 has 9 amino acids. In germline, CDR1 is DFQATT, CDR2 SNEGSKA (reference sequence). The CDR3 here is CSPDRPETF. In DNA, the CDR3 is TGCAGTCCAGACAGGCCCGAGACCTTC.

This clone showed up just once. The CDR3 bases are TGTGCCAGCAGGCTCTTGACGGGGGGAGGCTACACCTTC. It yields the protein CASRLLTGGGYTF. J is TRBJ1-2 and V is TRBV27; TRBD1 might be the D (5 bases). From germline, CDR1 is MNHEY and CDR2 SMNVEV (reference sequence). This CDR3 is built from 13 residues. The ends were cut back, 6 bases at V and 8 bases at J, with 16 bases in the middle.

V usage is TRBV9 and J usage is TRBJ1-1, with D unclear. Germline assignment: CDR1 SGDLS and CDR2 YYNGEE. The ends were cut back, 0 bases at V and 9 bases at J, with 12 bases in the middle. The CDR3 spans 13 residues. CDR3 coding DNA: TGTGCCAGCAGCGTAGACGGCAGGTCTAAAGCTTTCTTT. Translation: CASSVDGRSKAFF.

This chain uses TRBV27 with TRBJ1-4, with D hard to call. The CDR3 runs 15 residues. V was trimmed by 5 bases and J by 5 bases, leaving 15 bases between them. Germline V gene sequence: CDR1 MNHEY, CDR2 SMNVEV (reference sequence). This CDR3 reads CASSVIPVMNEKLFF. The CDR3 DNA sequence: TGTGCCAGCAGTGTAATTCCTGTGATGAATGAAAAACTGTTTTTT.

This chain uses TRBV5-8 with TRBJ2-2; D is perhaps TRBD2 (6 bases). The CDR3 length is 14 residues. V shed 4 bases and J shed 3 bases, with 10 bases lying between them. Per germline, CDR1 SGHTS and CDR2 YDEGEE. CDR3 nucleotide sequence: TGTGCCAGCAGCGCGGGACCGTACACCGGGGAGCTGTTTTTT. Translation gives CASSAGPYTGELFF. Variable domain in full (rest from reference TRBV5-8 and TRBJ2-2): EAGVTQSPTHLIKTRGQQATLRCSPISGHTSVYWYQQALGLGLQFLLWYDEGEERNRGNFPPRFSGRQFPNYSSELNVNALELEDSALYLCASSAGPYTGELFFGEGSRLTVL.

The CDR3 loop is CASRLSRGELFF. The CDR3 DNA is TGTGCCAGCAGACTCAGCAGAGGGGAGCTGTTTTTT. This chain connects TRBV28 to TRBJ2-2, with no clear D. Between the trimmed V and J ends, which lost 6 bases and 8 bases, there was a span of 10 bases. CDR1 and CDR2 (germline): MDHEN, SYDVKM. The CDR3 has 12 residues.

This chain uses TRBV5-1 with TRBJ1-4, with D maybe TRBD1 (6 bases). The CDR3 is made up of 13 amino acids. Trimming took 1 base from V and 7 from J, leaving 8 bases between them. CDR1 and CDR2 from the germline V gene are SGHRS and YFSETQ. The DNA of the CDR3 is TGCGCCAGCAGCTTGCAACAGGGTGAAAAACTGTTTTTT. As protein: CASSLQQGEKLFF. The variable domain in full, with the rest retrieved from reference TRBV5-1 and TRBJ1-4, is KAGVTQTPRYLIKTRGQQVTLSCSPISGHRSVSWYQQTPGQGLQFLFEYFSETQRNKGNFPGRFSGRQFSNSRSEMNVSTLELGDSALYLCASSLQQGEKLFFGSGTQLSVL.